This T cell receptor beta chain emerged from a study of graft-versus-host responses after intestinal transplantation. The wider study: Every transplant recipient was induced with anti-thymocyte globulin, then maintained on tacrolimus and steroids for roughly 3 years.

General study points: An association linked early post-transplant HvG declines with peak circulating GvH clone levels.

V lost 8 bases and J lost 1; bases outside the gene matches: 9. This CDR3 has 15 amino acids. Germline CDR1 reads MNHNS; CDR2 reads SASEGT. In its sample, this clone was seen once. Its specificity is not known. Assay used: immunoSEQ multiplex PCR; TCRdb lists only in-frame clones, some missing. The sample comprises approximately 88,000 clones, roughly 90% of which are singletons, and around 0.1% rests with the top ten. The source material was unstimulated CD4+ T cells sorted from spleen or lymph node cells, sampled before intestinal transplant. The receptor was isolated from a human donor who received an intestinal transplant. V gene TRBV6-1 combines with J gene TRBJ2-7, with 9 bases identical to TRBD1. CDR3 amino acids: CASLQTGQGSYEQYF. The CDR3 nucleotides read TGTGCCAGCCTCCAGACGGGACAGGGTTCCTACGAGCAGTACTTC.